The T cell receptor (beta chain) under discussion was sequenced for a study of T-cell reconstitution after alpha-beta-depleted transplantation in children. Study-level findings and limits: A year post-transplant, T-cell counts and diversity derived mostly from newly produced T cells.

Unique molecular identifiers were incorporated into the prepared TCRbeta library. From the PCR reads, TCRdb called clonotypes with MiXCR, one entry per CDR3 protein. The table includes more than 500,000 distinct CDR3 sequences, approximately 10% detected once. On this clonotype itself: Its antigen is undetermined.

V dropped 6 bases and J dropped 1; count of bases not matched to a gene: 1. Germline V CDR1 and CDR2: MDHEN, SYDVKM. The CDR3 has 15 residues. V is TRBV28 and J is TRBJ2-2; 11 bases are a match to TRBD2. Source: PBMCs, mostly from graft donor cells, taken 180 days after TCRalphabeta/CD19-depleted stem cell transplant. The receptor comes from a female patient aged 2 to 10 who had a stem cell transplant for aplastic anemia, so the T cells may come from the graft donor. The CDR3 is CASRGLAENTGELFF. Written as DNA, the CDR3 is TGTGCCAGCAGGGGACTAGCGGAGAACACCGGGGAGCTGTTTTTT. Based on the CDR3 plus reference TRBV28 and TRBJ2-2, the full variable domain is DVKVTQSSRYLVKRTGEKVFLECVQDMDHENMFWYRQDPGLGLRLIYFSYDVKMKEKGDIPEGYSVSREKKERFSLILESASTNQTSMYLCASRGLAENTGELFFGEGSRLTVL.